This T cell receptor (beta chain) was obtained from a study of shared T cell receptors in the human thymus. The data were produced by immunoSEQ multiplex PCR, yet TCRdb's version contains in-frame clones alone and is incomplete. This sample has some 660,000 clones, with around 87% found just once. Germline V gives CDR1 SGDLS, CDR2 YYNGEE. The CDR3 is 16 residues long. Trimming at V came to 3 bases and at J to 5 bases, leaving 7 bases not matched to a gene. This clone was found once. These data were also reused for a study on human thymus T cells. Per that paper: In corrective heart surgery, resections were taken, and these provided the thymus tissue. Apparent bias marked the V and J gene usage of thymic and blood repertoires. A high degree of thymic repertoire overlap among unrelated individuals was reported in related research.

V and J are TRBV9 and TRBJ2-5; TRBD2 matches 13 bases. The sample comprised thymocytes. The origin of this receptor is a boy in the first two years of life with a congenital heart defect. The CDR3 DNA sequence: TGTGCCAGCAGCGGAGGGACTAGCGGGATAAGGGAGACCCAGTACTTC. It is translated as CASSGGTSGIRETQYF.